Below, one T cell receptor beta chain is given with its context. CDR1 is SGHAT, CDR2 FQNNGV, per germline. The CDR3 sequence is 15 residues long. Unmatched junction bases numbered 7, after V lost 3 bases and J lost 8 bases. Those enrolled in Seattle joined during active infection and were followed longitudinally afterward. The data originate from a study of blood T cell repertoires in COVID-19. Study-level background: Acute-phase and convalescent COVID-19 samples originated in the United States, Italy and Spain. PBMCs, B-cell-depleted T cells, or T cells were the source of the cDNA or gDNA that made up the material.

The protocol was immunoSEQ multiplex PCR, while the TCRdb copy is restricted to in-frame clones and leaves out a portion. Counted here are tens of thousands of clones, around 86% occurring once; the ten biggest clones make up over 5%. This TCR derives from a man aged 60 to 69 with COVID-19, enrolled during active disease. This chain uses TRBV11-2 with TRBJ1-6; 7 nucleotides match TRBD1. The source material was peripheral blood. The CDR3 loop reads CASSFQGQWDSPLHF. CDR3 DNA: TGTGCCAGCAGCTTTCAGGGACAGTGGGATTCACCCCTCCACTTT.